The following is a TCR beta chain sequence with its context. The source of the sample is a study of blood T cell repertoires in COVID-19. Libraries were prepared by immunoSEQ multiplex PCR; TCRdb keeps only in-frame clonotypes and omits some of them. The repertoire holds 65,000 or so clones, with around 80% as singletons. Specimen: peripheral blood. The sequence was collected from a man aged 55 to 70 with acute or convalescent COVID-19.

DNA of the CDR3: TGTGCCAGCAGCTCTATGGGACAGCTGAACACTGAAGCTTTCTTT. Translated: CASSSMGQLNTEAFF. V and J are TRBV7-9 and TRBJ1-1; 7 nucleotides align to TRBD1. CDR1 is SEHNR, CDR2 FQNEAQ, per germline (reference sequence). The CDR3 is 15 residues long. V lost 4 bases, J lost 0 bases, and 5 bases stayed unmatched.